This TCR beta chain was captured in a study of T cells in Graves' hyperthyroidism and ophthalmopathy. Study-level information: Peripheral blood samples were taken at initial diagnosis, prior to any treatment.

PBMCs were derived from under 13 ml fresh peripheral blood. The TCR beta CDR3 regions underwent amplification using RNA transcripts as the source. First-round RT-PCR of the TCR CDR3 relied on the HTBI primer set. TCRdb re-analysed the multiplex PCR reads in MiXCR, keeping a single row per CDR3 protein. The table includes roughly 300,000 distinct CDR3 sequences, approximately 14% detected once. Between the trimmed V and J ends, which lost 3 bases and 3 bases, there was a span of 12 bases. The CDR3 totals 15 residues. This clonotype was seen at least ten times. The antigen is undetermined. Findings of the study overall: Peripheral blood also featured most of the thyroid clonotypes expanded above 0.001.

The sample comprised blood. V gene TRBV12-3 or TRBV12-4 combines with J gene TRBJ2-1; D not certain. This receptor was taken from a woman aged 25 to 39 with Graves' hyperthyroidism. The CDR3 spells CASSFPEASYNEQFF. The CDR3 DNA sequence: TGTGCCAGCAGTTTCCCCGAGGCCAGCTACAATGAGCAGTTCTTC.